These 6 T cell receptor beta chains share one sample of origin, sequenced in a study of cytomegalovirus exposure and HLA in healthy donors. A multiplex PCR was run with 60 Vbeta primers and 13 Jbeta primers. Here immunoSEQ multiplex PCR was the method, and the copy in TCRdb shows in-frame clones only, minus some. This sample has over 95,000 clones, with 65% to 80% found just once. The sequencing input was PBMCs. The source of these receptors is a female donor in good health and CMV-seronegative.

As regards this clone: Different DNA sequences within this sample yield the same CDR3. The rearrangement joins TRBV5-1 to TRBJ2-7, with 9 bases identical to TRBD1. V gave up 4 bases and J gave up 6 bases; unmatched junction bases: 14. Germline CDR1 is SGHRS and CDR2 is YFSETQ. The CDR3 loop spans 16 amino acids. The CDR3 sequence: CASSQQPGQGPGEQYF. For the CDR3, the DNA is TGCGCCAGCAGCCAACAACCGGGACAGGGTCCGGGCGAGCAGTACTTC.

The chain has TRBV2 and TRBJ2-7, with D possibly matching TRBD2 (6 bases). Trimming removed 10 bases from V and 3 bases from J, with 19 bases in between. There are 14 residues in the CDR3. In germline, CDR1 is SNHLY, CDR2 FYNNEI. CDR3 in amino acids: CAILRLGDHYEQYF. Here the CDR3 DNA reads TGTGCCATACTCCGACTAGGGGACCACTACGAGCAGTACTTC.

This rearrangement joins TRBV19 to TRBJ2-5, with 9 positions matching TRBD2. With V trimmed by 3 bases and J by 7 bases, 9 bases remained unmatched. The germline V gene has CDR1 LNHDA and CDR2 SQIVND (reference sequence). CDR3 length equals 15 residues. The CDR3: CASSILAGGPGTQYF. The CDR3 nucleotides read TGTGCCAGTAGTATCTTGGCGGGGGGGCCTGGGACCCAGTACTTC.

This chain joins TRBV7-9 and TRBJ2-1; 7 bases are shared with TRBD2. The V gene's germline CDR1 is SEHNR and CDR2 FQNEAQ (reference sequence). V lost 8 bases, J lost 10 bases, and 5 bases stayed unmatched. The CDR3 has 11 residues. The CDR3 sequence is CASWGGMEQFF. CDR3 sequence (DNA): TGTGCCAGCTGGGGAGGGATGGAGCAGTTCTTC.

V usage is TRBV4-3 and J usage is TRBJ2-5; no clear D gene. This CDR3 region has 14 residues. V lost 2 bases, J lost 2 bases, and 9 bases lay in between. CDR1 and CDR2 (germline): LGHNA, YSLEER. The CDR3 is CASSQTLRQETQYF. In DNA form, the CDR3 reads TGCGCCAGCAGCCAAACCCTTCGGCAAGAGACCCAGTACTTC.

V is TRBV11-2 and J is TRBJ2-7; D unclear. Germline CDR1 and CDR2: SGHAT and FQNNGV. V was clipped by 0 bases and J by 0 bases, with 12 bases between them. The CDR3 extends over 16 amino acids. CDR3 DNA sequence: TGTGCCAGCAGCTTAGATCTGGGCAGTGGCTCCTACGAGCAGTACTTC. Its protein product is CASSLDLGSGSYEQYF. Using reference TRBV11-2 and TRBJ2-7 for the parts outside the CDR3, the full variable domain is EAGVAQSPRYKIIEKRQSVAFWCNPISGHATLYWYQQILGQGPKLLIQFQNNGVVDDSQLPKDRFSAERLKGVDSTLKIQPAKLEDSAVYLCASSLDLGSGSYEQYFGPGTRLTVT.